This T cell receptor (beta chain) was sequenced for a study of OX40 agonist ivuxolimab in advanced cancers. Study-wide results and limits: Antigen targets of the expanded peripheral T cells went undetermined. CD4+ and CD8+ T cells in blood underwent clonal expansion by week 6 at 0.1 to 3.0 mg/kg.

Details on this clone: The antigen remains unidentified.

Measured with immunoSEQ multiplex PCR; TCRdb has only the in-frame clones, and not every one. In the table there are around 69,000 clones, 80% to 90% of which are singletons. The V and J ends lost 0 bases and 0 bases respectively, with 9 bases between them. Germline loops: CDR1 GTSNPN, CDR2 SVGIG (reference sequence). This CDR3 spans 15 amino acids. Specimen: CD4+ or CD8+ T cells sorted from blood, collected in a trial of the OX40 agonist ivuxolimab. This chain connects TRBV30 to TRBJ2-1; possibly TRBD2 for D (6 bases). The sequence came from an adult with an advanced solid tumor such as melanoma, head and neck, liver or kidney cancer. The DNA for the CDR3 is TGTGCCTGGAGTGTAAAGCGGGCCTCCTACAATGAGCAGTTCTTC. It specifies CAWSVKRASYNEQFF.